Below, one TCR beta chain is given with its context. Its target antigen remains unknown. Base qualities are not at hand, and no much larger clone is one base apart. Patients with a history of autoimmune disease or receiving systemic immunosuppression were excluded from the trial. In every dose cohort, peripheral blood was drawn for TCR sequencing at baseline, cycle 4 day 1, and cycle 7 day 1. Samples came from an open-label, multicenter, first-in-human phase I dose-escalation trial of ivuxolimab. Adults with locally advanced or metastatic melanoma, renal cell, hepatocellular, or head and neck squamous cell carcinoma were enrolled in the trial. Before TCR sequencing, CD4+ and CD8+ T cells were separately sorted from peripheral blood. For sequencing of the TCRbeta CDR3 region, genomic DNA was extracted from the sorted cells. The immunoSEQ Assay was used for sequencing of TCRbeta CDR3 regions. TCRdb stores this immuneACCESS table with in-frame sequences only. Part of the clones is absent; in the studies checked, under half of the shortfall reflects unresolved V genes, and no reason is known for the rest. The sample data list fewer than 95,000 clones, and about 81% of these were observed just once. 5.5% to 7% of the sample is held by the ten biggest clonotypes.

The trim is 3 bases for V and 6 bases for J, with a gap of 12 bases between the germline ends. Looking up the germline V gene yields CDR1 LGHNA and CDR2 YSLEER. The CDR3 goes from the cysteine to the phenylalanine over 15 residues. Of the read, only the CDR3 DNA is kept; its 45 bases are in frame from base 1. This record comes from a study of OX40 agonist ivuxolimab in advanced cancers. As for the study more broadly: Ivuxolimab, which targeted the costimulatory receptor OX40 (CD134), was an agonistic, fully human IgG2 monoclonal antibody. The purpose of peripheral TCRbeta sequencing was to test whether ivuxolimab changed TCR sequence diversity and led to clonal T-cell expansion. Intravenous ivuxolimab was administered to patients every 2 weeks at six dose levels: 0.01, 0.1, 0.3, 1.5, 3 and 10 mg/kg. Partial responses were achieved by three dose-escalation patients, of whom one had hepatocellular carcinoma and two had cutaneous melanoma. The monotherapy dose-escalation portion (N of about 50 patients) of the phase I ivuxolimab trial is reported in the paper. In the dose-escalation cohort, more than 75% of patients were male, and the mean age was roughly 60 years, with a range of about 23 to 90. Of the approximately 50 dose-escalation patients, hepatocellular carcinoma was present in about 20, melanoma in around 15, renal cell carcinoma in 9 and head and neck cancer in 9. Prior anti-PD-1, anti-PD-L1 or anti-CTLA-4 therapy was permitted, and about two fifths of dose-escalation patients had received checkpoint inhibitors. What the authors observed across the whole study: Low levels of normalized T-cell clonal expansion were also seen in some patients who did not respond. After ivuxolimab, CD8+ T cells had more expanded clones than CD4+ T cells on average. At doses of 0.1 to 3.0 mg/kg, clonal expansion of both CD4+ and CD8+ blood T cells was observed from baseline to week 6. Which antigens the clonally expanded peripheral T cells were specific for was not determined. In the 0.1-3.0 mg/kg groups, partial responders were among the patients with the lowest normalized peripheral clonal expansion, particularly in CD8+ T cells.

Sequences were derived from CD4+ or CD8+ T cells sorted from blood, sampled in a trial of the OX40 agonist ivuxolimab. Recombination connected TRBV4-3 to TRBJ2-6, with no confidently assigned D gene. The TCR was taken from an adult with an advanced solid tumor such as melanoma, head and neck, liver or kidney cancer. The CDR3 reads CASSHVWGAANVLTF. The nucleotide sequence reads TGCGCCAGCAGCCACGTTTGGGGTGCGGCCAACGTCCTGACTTTC.